Listed below are T cell receptor beta chains from one sample, sequenced in a study of CD8+ T cells in alopecia areata. Here immunoSEQ multiplex PCR was the method, and the copy in TCRdb shows in-frame clones only, minus some. The data show 95,000 to 100,000 clones, 50% to 60% seen once. This material consisted of CD8+ T cells sorted from blood, taken between weeks 55 and 65, from a patient treated with tofacitinib. Receptor source: a human donor with alopecia areata. CDR3s include the opening cysteine and the closing phenylalanine or tryptophan. Fields, in order: clone size, V gene, D gene, J gene, CDR3 DNA, CDR3 protein. The D gene is left open where the match is weak. A clone size is listed for some rows: how often the clone was seen (once, few, many), or a class if it is expanded.

-	TRBV7-6	-	TRBJ2-2	TGTGCCAGCGGGGCCGGGGAGCTGTTTTTT	CASGAGELFF
-	TRBV13	TRBD1	TRBJ2-5	TGTGCCAGCAGGCCTACAGGGGCACGTACCGAGACCCAGTACTTC	CASRPTGARTETQYF
-	TRBV9	-	TRBJ1-4	TGTGCCAGCAGCGTAGAGGGGCGCCAGGGTGTCCTGTTTTTT	CASSVEGRQGVLFF
-	TRBV2	TRBD1	TRBJ1-5	TGTGCCAGCCGGACAGGATTTGGTCAGCCCCAGCATTTT	CASRTGFGQPQHF
few	TRBV7-9	-	TRBJ2-7	TGTGCCAGCAGCTTCGGGACGGGGGAGCAGTACTTC	CASSFGTGEQYF
-	TRBV7-9	-	TRBJ2-5	TGTGCCAGCCGCAGGAGCGAAAAAGAGACCCAGTACTTC	CASRRSEKETQYF
-	TRBV30	TRBD1	TRBJ1-5	TGTGCCTGGAGTCTACAGGGGGCGAATCAGCCCCAGCATTTT	CAWSLQGANQPQHF
few	TRBV4-2	TRBD2	TRBJ2-2	TGTGCCAGCAGCCAAGGGGGGGGCACCGGGGAGCTGTTTTTT	CASSQGGGTGELFF
-	TRBV5-4	-	TRBJ2-1	TGTGCCAGCAGCTTGAGGGCCTACAATGAGCAGTTCTTC	CASSLRAYNEQFF
-	TRBV29-1	TRBD1	TRBJ1-1	TGCAGCGTTGAAGGACAGGGGCGAATGTTCACTGAAGCTTTCTTT	CSVEGQGRMFTEAFF
-	TRBV5-1	-	TRBJ2-3	TGCGCCAGCAGCTTGAATCCCGATGGCACAGATACGCAGTATTTT	CASSLNPDGTDTQYF
-	TRBV5-6	-	TRBJ1-2	TGTGCCAGCAGCTTGGACGGGAGAGTACCTACGGACTATGGCTACACCTTC	CASSLDGRVPTDYGYTF
-	TRBV30	-	TRBJ1-1	TGTGCCTGGAGTGTACTCGCGGGGATGGAAGCTTTCTTT	CAWSVLAGMEAFF
few	TRBV14	TRBD1	TRBJ1-1	TGTGCCAGCAGCTGGACAGGGGGTTACACTGAAGCTTTCTTT	CASSWTGGYTEAFF
-	TRBV27	-	TRBJ2-7	TGTGCCAGCAGCGAACAGGGTTACCTCGAGCAGTACTTC	CASSEQGYLEQYF
-	TRBV19	-	TRBJ1-1	TGTGCCAGTAGTATTAGCTTCGGCAGGGCGAACACTGAAGCTTTCTTT	CASSISFGRANTEAFF
-	TRBV30	TRBD1	TRBJ2-7	TGTGCCTGGAGCGGACAGGGGGCCGAGCAGTACTTC	CAWSGQGAEQYF
-	TRBV5-5	-	TRBJ2-6	TGTGCCAGCAGCTTGGTTGTGGGAAGCGGGGCCAACGTCCTGACTTTC	CASSLVVGSGANVLTF
-	TRBV12-5	TRBD1	TRBJ2-1	TGTGCTAGTGGTCCAGGACAGGAGATTTACAATGAGCAGTTCTTC	CASGPGQEIYNEQFF
few	TRBV5-6	TRBD2	TRBJ2-5	TGTGCCAGCAGCTTGGTTGCGGGGGGCCAAGAGACCCAGTACTTC	CASSLVAGGQETQYF
-	TRBV30	-	TRBJ2-3	TGTGCCTGGAGTGAAGTGGGGGCGACAGATACGCAGTATTTT	CAWSEVGATDTQYF
few	TRBV13	-	TRBJ2-1	TGTGCCAGCACCGATCGAGCCTACAATGAGCAGTTCTTC	CASTDRAYNEQFF
-	TRBV27	-	TRBJ1-1	TGTGCCAGCAGTTTATCGATGGGTCTAGGCACTGAAGCTTTCTTT	CASSLSMGLGTEAFF
few	TRBV7-9	-	TRBJ1-2	TGTGCCAGCAGCCCAAGGCAGGGGAGTGGCTACACCTTC	CASSPRQGSGYTF
-	TRBV9	-	TRBJ1-2	TGTGCCAGCAGCGCGGAGACAGGCTATGGCTACACCTTC	CASSAETGYGYTF
-	TRBV7-9	-	TRBJ2-1	TGTGCCAGCAGCAACGGATGGGACAATGAGCAGTTCTTC	CASSNGWDNEQFF
-	TRBV7-6	-	TRBJ1-1	TGTGCCAGCAGCTCGCTCGAGGTGAGGGTTAGAGGCACTGAAGCTTTCTTT	CASSSLEVRVRGTEAFF
-	TRBV30	-	TRBJ2-1	TGTGCCTGGAGTCTCGGGATGAGTGAGCAGTTCTTC	CAWSLGMSEQFF
-	TRBV4-1	TRBD1	TRBJ2-2	TGCGCCAGCAGCCAAGACCCCGGGACAGACACCGGGGAGCTGTTTTTT	CASSQDPGTDTGELFF
-	TRBV5-6	-	TRBJ2-3	TGTGCCAGCAGCTTGGGGAGTACCACAGATACGCAGTATTTT	CASSLGSTTDTQYF
-	TRBV4-2	-	TRBJ2-3	TGTGCCAGCAGCCAGGGGGACAGCACAGATACGCAGTATTTT	CASSQGDSTDTQYF
-	TRBV6-1	-	TRBJ1-1	TGTGCCAGCAGTGAAGATTTGGGGGGAAACACTGAAGCTTTCTTT	CASSEDLGGNTEAFF